These 28 T cell receptor beta chains came from one sample sequenced in a study of blood T cell repertoires in COVID-19. Using immunoSEQ multiplex PCR, the repertoire was profiled, and TCRdb retains in-frame clones only, with some absent. The sample includes roughly 200,000 clones, almost 85% seen only once; the top ten take approximately 5.1%. The material sequenced was peripheral blood. All receptors derive from a woman in her 70s with active or convalescent COVID-19.

The CDR3 is CASSSWTVLNYGYTF. CDR3 nucleotide sequence: TGTGCCAGTAGTTCGTGGACAGTCCTTAACTATGGCTACACCTTC. The rearrangement links TRBV19 to TRBJ1-2; TRBD1 is a possible D gene (6 bases). CDR3 length equals 15 residues. V lost 5 bases and J 1 base, leaving 14 bases between the germline ends. Germline V lookup: CDR1 LNHDA, CDR2 SQIVND (reference sequence).

This clone was recorded once. The chain uses TRBV27 and TRBJ2-1; D possibly corresponds to TRBD2 (5 bases). V was shortened by 4 bases and J by 2 bases, with 18 bases between the two germline ends. The CDR3 covers 17 residues. Germline CDR1 is MNHEY and CDR2 is SMNVEV (reference sequence). The CDR3 reads CASSSQPPEVTYNEQFF. DNA of the CDR3: TGTGCCAGCAGTTCCCAACCCCCGGAGGTTACCTACAATGAGCAGTTCTTC.

This clone has a single count. The rearrangement uses TRBV19 and TRBJ1-5, with a tentative D call TRBD1 (6 bases). There are 16 residues in the CDR3. Trimming cost V 4 bases and J 0 bases, with 13 bases left between them. CDR1 is LNHDA, CDR2 SQIVND, per germline (reference sequence). CDR3 coding DNA: TGTGCCAGTAGTACCCGGCGACAGGTTAGCAATCAGCCCCAGCATTTT. As protein: CASSTRRQVSNQPQHF.

The chain employs TRBV6-5 and TRBJ2-7; possibly TRBD1 for D (5 bases). The length of the CDR3 is 13 residues. Germline V CDR1 and CDR2: MNHEY, SVGAGI. Trimming shortened V by 6 bases and J by 3 bases, and 12 bases separated the two germline ends. CDR3 in DNA: TGTGCCAGCAGCCGCCCCGACAGCTACGAGCAGTACTTC. Translating gives CASSRPDSYEQYF.

V gene TRBV11-2 combines with J gene TRBJ2-3; 8 bases match TRBD1. J lost 3 bases, V lost 5 bases, and 7 bases had no gene match. This CDR3 comprises 15 residues. CDR1 is SGHAT, CDR2 FQNNGV, per germline. In nucleotides, the CDR3 is TGTGCCAGCAGCCGGCGACAGGGGAAAACAGATACGCAGTATTTT. Protein: CASSRRQGKTDTQYF. Looking up the rest from reference TRBV11-2 and TRBJ2-3 gives the full variable domain: EAGVAQSPRYKIIEKRQSVAFWCNPISGHATLYWYQQILGQGPKLLIQFQNNGVVDDSQLPKDRFSAERLKGVDSTLKIQPAKLEDSAVYLCASSRRQGKTDTQYFGPGTRLTVL.

This rearrangement joins TRBV7-3 to TRBJ1-2; 7 bases align to TRBD1. The V gene's germline CDR1 is SGHTA and CDR2 FQGTGA. The CDR3 covers 13 residues. Germline trimming cut 5 bases from V and 6 bases from J; bases unmatched to any gene: 6. The CDR3 nucleotides read TGTGCCAGCAGCCCTACGGGACAGAATGGCTACACCTTC. It yields the protein CASSPTGQNGYTF.

This clone was detected many times. This chain links TRBV11-2 with TRBJ2-1; tentative D call: TRBD2 (6 bases). V lost 1 base and J lost 6, with 16 bases in between. The CDR3 is 16 amino acids. CDR1 and CDR2 (germline): SGHAT, FQNNGV. CDR3 loop: CASSLAPGTAINEQFF. In DNA, the CDR3 is TGTGCCAGCAGCTTAGCCCCCGGGACTGCAATCAATGAGCAGTTCTTC.

V and J are TRBV9 and TRBJ2-7, with a weak D call TRBD1 (5 bases). The CDR3 is 16 residues long. Germline values: CDR1 SGDLS, CDR2 YYNGEE. V lost 2 bases, J lost 2 bases, and 17 bases lay in between. The CDR3 here is CASSVGQDPATYEQYF. The DNA of the CDR3 is TGTGCCAGCAGCGTGGGGCAGGACCCCGCAACCTACGAGCAGTACTTC.

The rearrangement links TRBV11-2 to TRBJ1-4, with D possibly matching TRBD1 (5 bases). Per the germline V gene, CDR1 is SGHAT and CDR2 is FQNNGV. This CDR3 comprises 17 residues. Trimming took off 1 base at V and 3 bases at J, with 15 bases between the two ends. CDR3 amino acids: CASSLGQGGWSNEKLFF. CDR3 bases: TGTGCCAGCAGCTTAGGTCAGGGTGGCTGGTCTAATGAAAAACTGTTTTTT.

The chain combines TRBV11-2 with TRBJ2-2; D might be TRBD2 (7 bases). Trimming shortened V by 0 bases and J by 2 bases, and 16 bases separated the two germline ends. CDR3 length: 18 amino acids. CDR1 and CDR2 (germline): SGHAT, FQNNGV. This CDR3 reads CASSLELVGGTNTGELFF. The CDR3 nucleotides read TGTGCCAGCAGCTTAGAGCTAGTCGGGGGGACAAACACCGGGGAGCTGTTTTTT. Looking up the rest from reference TRBV11-2 and TRBJ2-2 gives the full variable domain: EAGVAQSPRYKIIEKRQSVAFWCNPISGHATLYWYQQILGQGPKLLIQFQNNGVVDDSQLPKDRFSAERLKGVDSTLKIQPAKLEDSAVYLCASSLELVGGTNTGELFFGEGSRLTVL.

For the CDR3, the DNA is TGTGCCAGCAGTTCGGGACTAGCGGGGGCAGATACGCAGTATTTT. This sequence encodes CASSSGLAGADTQYF. The V and J genes are TRBV27 and TRBJ2-3; TRBD2 matches 14 bases. The length of the CDR3 is 15 residues. J lost 4 bases, V lost 4 bases, and 1 base had no gene match. CDR1 and CDR2 from the germline V gene are MNHEY and SMNVEV (reference sequence).

V and J are TRBV6-5 and TRBJ2-3; TRBD1 agrees at 9 bases. The length of the CDR3 is 14 residues. Germline V lookup: CDR1 MNHEY, CDR2 SVGAGI. With 4 bases clipped from V and 4 bases from J, the junction kept 3 bases outside the gene matches. The CDR3 spells CASSFRTGADTQYF. The CDR3, as DNA: TGTGCCAGCAGTTTCCGGACAGGGGCAGATACGCAGTATTTT.

The rearrangement links TRBV10-2 to TRBJ1-2; D gene unclear. The CDR3 has 13 amino acids. The V end was cut by 3 bases, the J end by 4 bases, with 9 bases between. Germline CDR1 is WSHSY and CDR2 is SAAADI. CDR3 loop: CASSDVGSYGYTF. CDR3 DNA sequence: TGCGCCAGCAGTGATGTGGGGAGCTATGGCTACACCTTC.

The chain joins TRBV6-5 to TRBJ1-1; 9 bases map to TRBD1. CDR1 MNHEY and CDR2 SVGAGI come from the germline V gene. Trimming at V came to 5 bases and at J to 4 bases, leaving 5 bases not matched to a gene. The CDR3 runs 14 residues. CDR3 coding DNA: TGTGCCAGCAGTCGAACAGGGGGCCGCACTGAAGCTTTCTTT. It codes for CASSRTGGRTEAFF.

In regard to this clone: Additional DNA sequences in this sample encode the identical CDR3. This chain joins TRBV5-1 and TRBJ2-5; no firm D call. The V and J ends lost 2 bases and 3 bases respectively, with 2 bases between them. The CDR3 has 11 amino acids. Germline V gene lookup returns CDR1 SGHRS and CDR2 YFSETQ. This CDR3 reads CASSFKETQYF. CDR3 nucleotides: TGCGCCAGCAGCTTTAAAGAGACCCAGTACTTC.

V is TRBV2 and J is TRBJ2-1, with TRBD2 as a possible D gene (6 bases). With 5 bases removed from V and 4 bases from J, the gap between germline ends came to 9 bases. The CDR3 extends over 13 amino acids. Germline V gene lookup returns CDR1 SNHLY and CDR2 FYNNEI. The CDR3 nucleotides read TGTGCCAGCAGTCGGGGACTTTACAATGAGCAGTTCTTC. It is translated as CASSRGLYNEQFF.

The genes are TRBV6-5 and TRBJ1-2; no definite D call. Germline lookup yields CDR1 MNHEY and CDR2 SVGAGI. This CDR3 is built from 14 residues. V gave up 2 bases and J gave up 7 bases, with 14 bases separating them. The CDR3, as DNA: TGTGCCAGCAGTTACAACCGGGGAACGGGTGGCTACACCTTC. This encodes CASSYNRGTGGYTF.

The chain carries TRBV19 and TRBJ2-2, with D possibly matching TRBD1 (6 bases). Looked up from germline, CDR1 is LNHDA and CDR2 is SQIVND (reference sequence). The CDR3 is 16 residues long. With 3 bases removed from V and 0 bases from J, the gap between germline ends came to 11 bases. Here the CDR3 reads CASSIPHRANTGELFF. In DNA form, the CDR3 reads TGTGCCAGTAGTATCCCCCACAGGGCGAACACCGGGGAGCTGTTTTTT.

This sequence joins TRBV18 and TRBJ1-6; D not certain. The CDR3 contains 16 residues. V was pared by 2 bases and J by 7 bases, with 15 bases between. In germline, CDR1 is KGHSH, CDR2 LQKENI. The chain's CDR3 is CASSPGAPAGNSPLHF. The CDR3 DNA sequence: TGTGCCAGCTCACCAGGAGCTCCGGCGGGGAATTCACCCCTCCACTTT.

The genes are TRBV7-9 and TRBJ2-2, with 11 bases matching TRBD2. The V gene end was trimmed by 0 bases and the J gene end by 4 bases; junction bases not matched to a gene: 4. The V gene's germline CDR1 is SEHNR and CDR2 FQNEAQ (reference sequence). The CDR3 has 17 amino acids. CDR3 in amino acids: CASSLAGTSGTTGELFF. The CDR3 coding sequence is TGTGCCAGCAGCTTAGCCGGGACTAGCGGTACCACCGGGGAGCTGTTTTTT.

This chain links TRBV11-2 with TRBJ2-7; 13 bases match TRBD2. Germline lookup yields CDR1 SGHAT and CDR2 FQNNGV. Trimming at V came to 5 bases and at J to 0 bases, leaving 7 bases not matched to a gene. CDR3 size: 17 residues. The CDR3 is CASSGTSGTPTSYEQYF. The CDR3 DNA follows: TGTGCCAGCAGCGGGACTAGCGGGACCCCCACCTCCTACGAGCAGTACTTC.

The J gene is TRBJ2-7, the V gene TRBV11-1; 7 bases are shared with TRBD1. The germline V gene encodes CDR1 SGHAT and CDR2 FQDESV (reference sequence). The V segment lost 2 bases and the J segment 1 base; nucleotides outside the gene matches: 2. The CDR3 is 14 residues long. The CDR3 region is CASSLPGQSYEQYF. The CDR3 DNA is TGTGCCAGCAGCTTACCGGGACAGTCCTACGAGCAGTACTTC.

V and J are TRBV5-1 and TRBJ2-5; 8 bases line up with TRBD1. CDR3 length: 16 amino acids. Germline V gene lookup returns CDR1 SGHRS and CDR2 YFSETQ. V dropped 4 bases and J dropped 2; count of bases not matched to a gene: 10. The CDR3: CASSPRTGQGQETQYF. Here the CDR3 DNA reads TGCGCCAGCAGCCCCAGGACAGGGCAGGGTCAAGAGACCCAGTACTTC.

The V gene is TRBV6-1, the J gene TRBJ2-5; D uncertain. The germline V gene has CDR1 MNHNS and CDR2 SASEGT. V lost 1 base to trimming and J lost 2 bases, with 8 bases between them. This CDR3 is 14 amino acids long. CDR3 nucleotides: TGTGCCAGCAGTGAAGGACTTGCTCAAGAGACCCAGTACTTC. Its translation: CASSEGLAQETQYF.

This clone was recorded at least ten times. This chain connects TRBV18 to TRBJ2-2; D is perhaps TRBD2 (6 bases). This CDR3 is 16 amino acids long. The ends were cut back, 4 bases at V and 6 bases at J, with 18 bases in the middle. The germline gives CDR1 KGHSH, CDR2 LQKENI. The CDR3 here is CASSLRTTRGAGELFF. In DNA form, the CDR3 reads TGTGCCAGCTCACTGCGGACTACTCGAGGGGCCGGGGAGCTGTTTTTT.

The chain carries TRBV14 and TRBJ2-7; D might be TRBD1 (6 bases). Germline CDR1 is SGHDN and CDR2 is FVKESK. There are 16 residues in the CDR3. Trimming pared 4 bases from V and 0 bases from J, leaving 16 bases between. CDR3 residues: CASSRRGNPPSYEQYF. The DNA for the CDR3 is TGTGCCAGCAGCCGAAGGGGGAATCCCCCCTCCTACGAGCAGTACTTC.

V is TRBV11-1 and J is TRBJ2-7; 8 bases are shared with TRBD2. V lost 6 bases to trimming and J lost 2 bases; unmatched junction nucleotides: 9. Germline V gives CDR1 SGHAT, CDR2 FQDESV (reference sequence). The CDR3 loop spans 15 amino acids. The CDR3 sequence is CASSADGSGTYEQYF. For the CDR3, the DNA is TGTGCCAGCAGTGCCGACGGTAGCGGGACCTACGAGCAGTACTTC.

The chain couples TRBV7-3 to TRBJ2-2; possibly TRBD2 for D (6 bases). The V gene's germline CDR1 is SGHTA and CDR2 FQGTGA. V lost 2 bases and J lost 0, with 7 bases in between. The CDR3 runs to 15 residues. CDR3 nucleotide sequence: TGTGCCAGCAGCTTACCTAGCGCGAACACCGGGGAGCTGTTTTTT. As protein: CASSLPSANTGELFF.